This T cell receptor beta chain derives from a study of technical replicates of blood from several donors. V dropped 2 bases and J dropped 7 bases, with 7 bases sitting between them. This CDR3 is built from 12 residues. Germline V gene data show CDR1 as SGHRS and CDR2 as YFSETQ. Repertoires were generated with immunoSEQ multiplex PCR, while TCRdb's copy carries only in-frame clones and drops some. Counted here are around 72,000 clones, 90% to 95% occurring once; the ten biggest clones make up under 0.4%. The TCR was taken from a human donor in good health. Some clones in this sample may be carry-over from other donors' samples. Sequencing was done on a sample of T cells isolated from PBMCs. The genes are TRBV5-1 and TRBJ2-1; D is unresolved. The CDR3 DNA reads TGCGCCAGCAGCTTTTCGGTTAATGAGCAGTTCTTC. Translation gives CASSFSVNEQFF.